This T cell receptor (beta chain) originates from a study of cytomegalovirus exposure and HLA in healthy donors. Study-level points and caveats: As a later analysis showed, several of the most significant clusters appeared to be linked to common viral pathogens. Near-uniform donor sequencing depth was presumed by presence/absence analyses. Donor immune exposure was known only as CMV serostatus.

In the PCR, 60 Vbeta and 13 Jbeta primers were used. Clones were read by immunoSEQ multiplex PCR, and TCRdb kept only the in-frame ones, dropping some. The sample has about 180,000 clones, approximately 80% seen once; the top ten hold about 2.4%. Germline CDR1 MNHEY, CDR2 SMNVEV (reference sequence). The CDR3 contains 15 residues. Unmatched junction bases numbered 9, after V lost 2 bases and J lost 9 bases. A remark on this clone: The target antigen is unknown.

The source material was PBMCs. V and J are TRBV27 and TRBJ1-2, with 10 bases aligning to TRBD1. The sequence derives from a man aged 55 to 69 in good health and CMV-seronegative. The CDR3 coding sequence is TGTGCCAGCAGTTTAGGTTCCGACAGGGGGCGGCGCTACACCTTC. This codes for CASSLGSDRGRRYTF.